Detailed here is one TCR beta chain. Its antigen is currently unknown. The data stem from a study of T cell responses to AZD1222 COVID-19 vaccine. At the level of the study: Timing groups of about 4 and about 12 weeks for second doses were pooled.

Profiled with immunoSEQ multiplex PCR; TCRdb holds only in-frame clones, not every one. The data show tens of thousands of clones, 90% seen once. The CDR3 sequence is 13 residues long. Germline-derived CDR1 and CDR2 are SGHDN and FVKESK. Germline trimming cut 5 bases from V and 0 bases from J; bases unmatched to any gene: 0. Overall study findings and caveats: There were vaccine-associated CD4 TCRs across spike, dominant at 160-218 and 743-854. Two AZD1222 administrations were followed by greater Spike-specific TCR breadth and depth. Baseline antibody screening turned up just a handful of seropositive AZD1222 recipients.

The chain employs TRBV14 and TRBJ1-1, with TRBD1 identical over 7 bases. The receptor's source is an adult in good health. The material sequenced was peripheral blood, taken on day 0 of AZD1222 vaccination. CDR3 region: CASSDRVNTEAFF. The CDR3 DNA sequence: TGTGCCAGCAGCGACAGGGTGAACACTGAAGCTTTCTTT.